Shown below are 21 T cell receptor beta chains from a single sample sequenced in a study of shared clonotypes between healthy human individuals. Clones were sequenced by immunoSEQ multiplex PCR, and TCRdb holds only the in-frame ones, with some missing. This sample has 2 million to 3 million clones, with around nine tenths found just once. Material for sequencing was naive CD4+ T cells sorted from blood. Stated subset: CD45RA+ positively selected. These receptors were collected from a young man in good health.

This chain connects TRBV28 to TRBJ1-3, with D perhaps TRBD1 (5 bases). The ends were cut back, 5 bases at V and 3 bases at J, with 14 bases in the middle. CDR1 MDHEN and CDR2 SYDVKM come from the germline V gene. CDR3 length: 15 amino acids. The CDR3 DNA follows: TGTGCCAGCAGTCCACCGCCGGGGCGTGGAAACACCATATATTTT. Protein: CASSPPPGRGNTIYF.

The chain employs TRBV7-2 and TRBJ1-1; D gene unclear. The germline CDR1 and CDR2 sequences are SGHTA and FQGNSA. V was shortened by 9 bases and J by 7 bases, with 12 bases between the two germline ends. The CDR3 runs 11 residues. The CDR3 spells CARLKGDEAFF. The CDR3 coding sequence is TGTGCCAGACTTAAGGGAGATGAAGCTTTCTTT.

This chain links TRBV6-5 with TRBJ1-4, with 7 positions matching TRBD1. This CDR3 comprises 14 residues. Trimming at V came to 6 bases and at J to 5 bases, leaving 6 bases not matched to a gene. Germline CDR1 reads MNHEY; CDR2 reads SVGAGI. The CDR3 here is CASSEGTVNEKLFF. In nucleotides, the CDR3 is TGTGCCAGCAGCGAGGGGACAGTGAATGAAAAACTGTTTTTT.

The rearrangement uses TRBV14 and TRBJ2-7; 12 bases map to TRBD2. Germline lookup yields CDR1 SGHDN and CDR2 FVKESK. The CDR3 consists of 15 residues. Unmatched junction bases numbered 8, after V lost 2 bases and J lost 9 bases. CDR3 coding DNA: TGTGCCAGCAGCCAACGACTAGCGGGGGTCTCCGGGCAGTACTTC. This encodes CASSQRLAGVSGQYF.

This chain links TRBV30 with TRBJ1-6; D is uncertain. Germline loops: CDR1 GTSNPN, CDR2 SVGIG (reference sequence). CDR3 size: 12 residues. The CDR3 sequence: CPGSSYNSPLHF. DNA of the CDR3: TGTCCGGGGAGCTCCTATAATTCACCCCTCCACTTT.

The chain recombines TRBV19 with TRBJ1-5; possibly TRBD1 for D (6 bases). The V gene's germline CDR1 is LNHDA and CDR2 SQIVND (reference sequence). The CDR3 length is 13 residues. Trimming cost V 6 bases and J 7 bases, with 13 bases left between them. The chain's CDR3 is CASRHTGLQPQHF. The CDR3 coding sequence is TGTGCCAGTAGACATACAGGGCTACAGCCCCAGCATTTT.

The rearrangement joins TRBV5-1 to TRBJ1-2; D not resolved. V lost 0 bases and J 8 bases, leaving 14 bases between the germline ends. The CDR3 spans 14 residues. Per the germline V gene, CDR1 is SGHRS and CDR2 is YFSETQ. For the CDR3, the DNA is TGCGCCAGCAGCTTGGGGAGAGTCGTGGAGGGCTACACCTTC. This encodes CASSLGRVVEGYTF.

A few counts support this clone. The chain couples TRBV15 to TRBJ1-1; maybe TRBD1 (6 bases). Germline loops: CDR1 LNHNV, CDR2 YYDKDF (reference sequence). V was trimmed by 6 bases and J by 5 bases, leaving 13 bases between them. The CDR3 loop spans 13 amino acids. This CDR3 reads CATSGQRSTEAFF. CDR3 nucleotides: TGTGCCACCAGTGGACAGCGATCGACTGAAGCTTTCTTT.

Comment on this clone: The same CDR3 can be traced to other DNA sequences in this sample. The V and J genes are TRBV7-9 and TRBJ1-1, with D tentatively TRBD1 (5 bases). CDR3 size: 14 residues. Trimming cost V 1 base and J 4 bases, with 10 bases left between them. Germline V gives CDR1 SEHNR, CDR2 FQNEAQ (reference sequence). The CDR3 DNA is TGTGCCAGCAGCTTAGAGGCAGGGAGCACTGAAGCTTTCTTT. Its protein is CASSLEAGSTEAFF.

On this clone: This sample also contains other DNA sequences that code for the same CDR3. V gene TRBV5-1 combines with J gene TRBJ2-7; D is unresolved. The CDR3 runs 14 residues. Germline V gene sequence: CDR1 SGHRS, CDR2 YFSETQ. Trimming removed 0 bases from V and 0 bases from J, with 7 bases in between. In DNA, the CDR3 is TGCGCCAGCAGCTTGGACTCGAGCTCCTACGAGCAGTACTTC. Translated, it gives CASSLDSSSYEQYF.

As to this clone: This sample includes further DNA sequences coding for the same CDR3. The rearrangement links TRBV5-1 to TRBJ2-1; the D is unclear. V gave up 0 bases and J gave up 1 base, with 5 bases separating them. In germline, CDR1 is SGHRS, CDR2 YFSETQ. This CDR3 region has 14 residues. The CDR3 spells CASSLAGSYNEQFF. DNA of the CDR3: TGCGCCAGCAGCTTGGCTGGATCCTACAATGAGCAGTTCTTC.

The chain recombines TRBV27 with TRBJ2-7, with D possibly matching TRBD1 (7 bases). V lost 5 bases and J lost 0, with 17 bases in between. Per germline, CDR1 MNHEY and CDR2 SMNVEV (reference sequence). The CDR3 runs 16 residues. CDR3 bases: TGTGCCAGCAGTACGGAGGGACAGCCTATCTCCTACGAGCAGTACTTC. Translated, it gives CASSTEGQPISYEQYF.

This chain's CDR3 is CASSSDLNTEAFF. The CDR3, as DNA: TGCGCCAGCAGCTCCGATCTGAACACTGAAGCTTTCTTT. V is TRBV5-1 and J is TRBJ1-1; D not resolved. V was clipped by 3 bases and J by 0 bases, with 6 bases between them. This CDR3 region has 13 residues. Germline CDR1 SGHRS, CDR2 YFSETQ.

This chain joins TRBV19 and TRBJ2-7; D is uncertain. This CDR3 has 13 residues. The germline V gene encodes CDR1 LNHDA and CDR2 SQIVND (reference sequence). V lost 3 bases and J 0 bases, leaving 6 bases between the germline ends. The CDR3 here is CASSIRYSYEQYF. In nucleotides, the CDR3 is TGTGCCAGTAGTATTAGGTACTCCTACGAGCAGTACTTC.

This chain links TRBV7-9 with TRBJ1-4, with 9 bases fitting TRBD1. The length of the CDR3 is 15 residues. Germline CDR1 reads SEHNR; CDR2 reads FQNEAQ (reference sequence). Trimming cost V 4 bases and J 8 bases; bases outside gene matches: 8. The chain's CDR3 is CASSSSGTGREKLFF. CDR3 sequence (DNA): TGTGCCAGCAGCTCCTCCGGGACAGGGAGGGAAAAACTGTTTTTT.

The chain recombines TRBV7-2 with TRBJ2-3; 10 bases align to TRBD2. The V segment lost 4 bases and the J segment 3 bases; nucleotides outside the gene matches: 16. CDR3 length equals 19 residues. Germline V lookup: CDR1 SGHTA, CDR2 FQGNSA. The CDR3 DNA sequence: TGTGCCAGCAGCTGGAGAACCGGGACTAGCGCCACGAGTACAGATACGCAGTATTTT. As protein: CASSWRTGTSATSTDTQYF.

The rearrangement links TRBV7-9 to TRBJ2-3; no clear D gene. Germline V gene lookup returns CDR1 SEHNR and CDR2 FQNEAQ (reference sequence). This CDR3 region has 15 residues. Trimming removed 4 bases from V and 0 bases from J, with 11 bases in between. In DNA form, the CDR3 reads TGTGCCAGCAGCTCGTCTCGGCCTAGCACAGATACGCAGTATTTT. It encodes CASSSSRPSTDTQYF.

This rearrangement joins TRBV28 to TRBJ2-7, with TRBD2 identical over 11 bases. CDR1 and CDR2 from the germline V gene are MDHEN and SYDVKM. V lost 10 bases to trimming and J lost 4 bases; unmatched junction nucleotides: 6. This CDR3 contains 13 residues. The CDR3 coding sequence is TGTGCCACCTTAGCGGGGGGGAAGTACGAGCAGTACTTC. Translated, it gives CATLAGGKYEQYF.

The rearrangement links TRBV6-4 to TRBJ1-4; perhaps TRBD1 as D (5 bases). Trimming took off 5 bases at V and 7 bases at J, with 11 bases between the two ends. Germline CDR1 is MRHNA and CDR2 is SNTAGT. The CDR3 spans 13 residues. The CDR3 bases are TGTGCCAGCAGTCCCCTCAGGGTTGAAAAACTGTTTTTT. It yields the protein CASSPLRVEKLFF.

This clone has only one observation. The chain uses TRBV28 and TRBJ2-3; maybe TRBD2 (6 bases). Germline V lookup: CDR1 MDHEN, CDR2 SYDVKM. V was trimmed by 2 bases and J by 2 bases, leaving 11 bases between them. The CDR3 runs 15 residues. CDR3 DNA: TGTGCCAGCAGTTTAACCGGGAGCTTCACAGATACGCAGTATTTT. This sequence encodes CASSLTGSFTDTQYF.

Points on this clone: This sample includes further DNA sequences coding for the same CDR3. The CDR3, as DNA: TGTGCCAGCTCACCAGCAGGGGGTTCCTACGAGCAGTACTTC. Amino acid sequence: CASSPAGGSYEQYF. V is TRBV18 and J is TRBJ2-7, with TRBD1 identical over 7 bases. The V gene's germline CDR1 is KGHSH and CDR2 LQKENI. The V and J ends lost 2 bases and 1 base, in that order; junction bases with no gene match: 2. This CDR3 comprises 14 residues.